The 15 T cell receptor beta chains reported below all come from one sample, sequenced in a study of OX40 agonist ivuxolimab in advanced cancers. TCRdb keeps only in-frame clones here, not all; method: immunoSEQ multiplex PCR. Altogether about 54,000 clones are present, 80% to 95% being singletons, with the ten largest covering around an eighth. This specimen was CD4+ or CD8+ T cells sorted from blood, taken in a trial of the OX40 agonist ivuxolimab. The receptor set was obtained from an adult with an advanced solid tumor such as melanoma, head and neck, liver or kidney cancer.

The chain recombines TRBV5-1 with TRBJ2-2; weak D call: TRBD2 (7 bases). Trimming stripped 4 bases from V and 5 bases from J, with 15 bases between. The CDR3 is 15 amino acids. Germline loops: CDR1 SGHRS, CDR2 YFSETQ. CDR3 coding DNA: TGCGCCAGCAGCCAAGGGGGGGCTCCGACCGGGGAGCTGTTTTTT. Protein product: CASSQGGAPTGELFF. The full variable domain, completed using reference TRBV5-1 and TRBJ2-2, is KAGVTQTPRYLIKTRGQQVTLSCSPISGHRSVSWYQQTPGQGLQFLFEYFSETQRNKGNFPGRFSGRQFSNSRSEMNVSTLELGDSALYLCASSQGGAPTGELFFGEGSRLTVL.

The V and J genes are TRBV28 and TRBJ2-7, with D possibly matching TRBD2 (5 bases). This CDR3 spans 15 amino acids. Trimming pared 2 bases from V and 0 bases from J, leaving 11 bases between. CDR1 MDHEN and CDR2 SYDVKM come from the germline V gene. The CDR3 nucleotides read TGTGCCAGCAGTTTAGTTCAGCGGACCTCCTACGAGCAGTACTTC. Protein: CASSLVQRTSYEQYF.

V is TRBV20-1 and J is TRBJ2-1; D is unresolved. This CDR3 contains 11 residues. Germline V lookup: CDR1 DFQATT, CDR2 SNEGSKA (reference sequence). In DNA, the CDR3 is TGCAGCTTCAGCTCCTACAATGAGCAGTTCTTC. Translated, it gives CSFSSYNEQFF.

V usage is TRBV6-1 and J usage is TRBJ2-7; TRBD1 matches 7 bases. V lost 6 bases, J lost 1 base, and 9 bases stayed unmatched. The CDR3 covers 15 residues. Germline CDR1 MNHNS, CDR2 SASEGT. CDR3 sequence reads: CASSLTGTVSYEQYF. The DNA for the CDR3 is TGTGCCAGCAGCCTCACCGGGACAGTTTCCTACGAGCAGTACTTC.

The rearrangement joins TRBV4-2 to TRBJ2-1; D is possibly TRBD2 (5 bases). The CDR3 has 15 amino acids. Between the trimmed V and J ends, which lost 2 bases and 8 bases, there was a span of 16 bases. Per germline, CDR1 LGHNA and CDR2 YNFKEQ. This CDR3 is CASSQLLSARDEQFF. DNA for the CDR3: TGTGCCAGCAGCCAATTACTTTCGGCGCGGGATGAGCAGTTCTTC.

The chain uses TRBV4-1 and TRBJ1-1; D not certain. The V gene lost 4 bases and the J gene lost 6 bases, with 18 bases spanning the gap. This CDR3 spans 15 amino acids. Looked up from germline, CDR1 is MGHRA and CDR2 is YSYEKL. As DNA, the CDR3 is TGCGCCAGCAGCCTCCTACCGGTAGGGTGGCCTGAAGCTTTCTTT. This codes for CASSLLPVGWPEAFF.

The chain has TRBV28 and TRBJ2-1; 11 bases are shared with TRBD2. In germline, CDR1 is MDHEN, CDR2 SYDVKM. CDR3 size: 15 residues. The junction had 7 bases not matched to a gene; V was cut back by 5 bases and J by 7 bases. The CDR3 region is CASSPLAGGGNEQFF. The CDR3 DNA is TGTGCCAGCAGTCCCCTAGCGGGGGGCGGAAATGAGCAGTTCTTC.

V usage is TRBV19 and J usage is TRBJ1-1, with a weak D call TRBD1 (6 bases). The CDR3 is made up of 13 amino acids. From germline, CDR1 is LNHDA and CDR2 SQIVND (reference sequence). The ends were cut back, 7 bases at V and 3 bases at J, with 12 bases in the middle. Written as DNA, the CDR3 is TGTGCCAGTACTGCAAGGGGGGACACTGAAGCTTTCTTT. It yields the protein CASTARGDTEAFF.

CDR3 DNA: TGTGCCAGCAGCCCATTCCCGCTACAGGGCCCCGCTGGCTACACCTTC. Residues: CASSPFPLQGPAGYTF. The chain uses TRBV11-1 and TRBJ1-2, with TRBD1 as a possible D gene (6 bases). Looked up from germline, CDR1 is SGHAT and CDR2 is FQDESV (reference sequence). The CDR3 runs to 16 residues. V was shortened by 5 bases and J by 7 bases, with 23 bases between the two germline ends.

The rearrangement joins TRBV15 to TRBJ2-1; D might be TRBD2 (6 bases). The CDR3 runs 13 residues. The ends were cut back, 11 bases at V and 2 bases at J, with 13 bases in the middle. Germline CDR1 and CDR2: LNHNV and YYDKDF (reference sequence). CDR3 in DNA: TGTGCCGCCGCCGGGACTCCCTACAATGAGCAGTTCTTC. This sequence encodes CAAAGTPYNEQFF.

This clone was seen only once. V usage is TRBV5-1 and J usage is TRBJ2-1, with D unclear. The CDR3 covers 15 residues. The germline CDR1 and CDR2 sequences are SGHRS and YFSETQ. Trimming took 0 bases from V and 1 from J, leaving 8 bases between them. DNA for the CDR3: TGCGCCAGCAGCTTGGCGGCGAATTCCTACAATGAGCAGTTCTTC. As protein: CASSLAANSYNEQFF.

CDR3 protein: CASSRQGNSNQPQHF. The CDR3 coding sequence is TGTGCCAGCAGTCGACAGGGTAATAGCAATCAGCCCCAGCATTTT. The J gene is TRBJ1-5, the V gene TRBV2; TRBD1 aligns across 7 bases. The CDR3 extends over 15 amino acids. CDR1 and CDR2 from the germline V gene are SNHLY and FYNNEI. Trimming removed 5 bases from V and 0 bases from J; junction bases left unmatched: 4.

V gene TRBV6-6 combines with J gene TRBJ2-7; tentatively, D is TRBD1 (6 bases). Germline CDR1 is MNHNY and CDR2 is SVGAGI (reference sequence). The CDR3 totals 13 residues. V was cut by 5 bases and J by 2 bases, with 10 bases left in between. The CDR3 DNA sequence: TGTGCCAGCAGTAGGACAGATACCTACGAGCAGTACTTC. This sequence encodes CASSRTDTYEQYF.

This chain joins TRBV5-1 and TRBJ2-3; 10 nucleotides align to TRBD2. J was trimmed by 4 bases and V by 0 bases; bases with no gene match: 5. The germline gives CDR1 SGHRS, CDR2 YFSETQ. The CDR3 totals 16 residues. CDR3 coding DNA: TGCGCCAGCAGCTTGGTCCCTAGCGGGAGATCAGATACGCAGTATTTT. It is translated as CASSLVPSGRSDTQYF.

This clone is a singleton in its sample. V is TRBV10-1 and J is TRBJ1-4, with no clear D. The germline CDR1 and CDR2 sequences are WNHNN and SYGVQD (reference sequence). Deletions cut 0 bases from V and 5 bases from J, with 10 bases between. This CDR3 is 15 amino acids long. The CDR3: CASSESTAGNEKLFF. CDR3 sequence (DNA): TGCGCCAGCAGTGAGTCGACGGCAGGCAATGAAAAACTGTTTTTT.